Detailed here is one T cell receptor (beta chain). The record originates from a study of radiotherapy plus CTLA-4 blockade in lung cancer. Looking at the study overall: Objective responses were observed in 15% to 20% of patients, and disease control was achieved by roughly 31%.

Looked up from germline, CDR1 is WSHSY and CDR2 is SAAADI. The CDR3 loop spans 15 amino acids. Trimming took 7 bases from V and 3 from J, leaving 19 bases between them. Sequencing was performed with immunoSEQ multiplex PCR; in TCRdb, only in-frame clones are kept and a portion is missing. Of 20,000 to 30,000 clones in the sample, 71% are singletons; the top ten hold about 3%. This rearrangement joins TRBV10-2 to TRBJ2-7; TRBD1 is a possible D gene (5 bases). Source: peripheral blood, taken from a patient treated with radiotherapy plus ipilimumab. This TCR derives from a human donor with non-small cell lung cancer whose response to radiotherapy plus ipilimumab could not be evaluated. The CDR3 DNA follows: TGCGCCAGCAAGGAAATCGACAGTTACCTCTACGAGCAGTACTTC. The encoded protein is CASKEIDSYLYEQYF.